A single sample gave rise to the 15 T cell receptor beta chains below, sequenced in a study of T cell clonotyping in hematopoietic cell transplantation. Here immunoSEQ multiplex PCR was the method, and the copy in TCRdb shows in-frame clones only, minus some. In the table there are around 1,200 clones, around 50% of which are singletons. The source was PBMCs, collected 180 days after allogeneic stem cell transplant. The receptors here all came from a male patient aged 45-60 years who had an allogeneic stem cell transplant from an unrelated donor, so T cells may come from the graft donor. Some clones in this sample may be carry-over from other donors' samples.

The V call is TRBV2, the J call TRBJ1-2; D gene uncertain. The CDR3 has 14 amino acids. CDR1 and CDR2 from the germline V gene are SNHLY and FYNNEI. V was pared by 3 bases and J by 4 bases, with 12 bases between. In nucleotides, the CDR3 is TGTGCCAGCAGTGATACAGTTACAGTCTATGGCTACACCTTC. Its protein is CASSDTVTVYGYTF.

The V and J genes are TRBV30 and TRBJ2-1, with D perhaps TRBD2 (6 bases). Trimming removed 8 bases from V and 5 bases from J, with 13 bases in between. Germline assignment: CDR1 GTSNPN and CDR2 SVGIG (reference sequence). The CDR3 has 12 amino acids. The chain's CDR3 is CARGYRDNEQFF. In nucleotides, the CDR3 is TGTGCCCGGGGGTACAGAGACAATGAGCAGTTCTTC.

This clone is judged large. Other DNA sequences in the same sample also yield this CDR3. This rearrangement joins TRBV27 to TRBJ2-3; 7 nucleotides agree with TRBD2. CDR1 and CDR2 from the germline V gene are MNHEY and SMNVEV (reference sequence). J was trimmed by 0 bases and V by 3 bases; bases with no gene match: 0. The CDR3 extends over 14 amino acids. CDR3 in amino acids: CASSFGGSTDTQYF. The DNA for the CDR3 is TGTGCCAGCAGTTTCGGGGGGAGCACAGATACGCAGTATTTT.

The rearrangement joins TRBV30 to TRBJ1-1; D gene ambiguous. The CDR3 is 13 residues long. CDR1 is GTSNPN, CDR2 SVGIG, per germline (reference sequence). Trimming removed 0 bases at V and 6 bases at J, with 11 bases between. The CDR3 loop reads CAWSVLKYAEAFF. For the CDR3, the DNA is TGTGCCTGGAGTGTACTTAAATACGCTGAAGCTTTCTTT.

The genes are TRBV7-9 and TRBJ1-5, with no clear D. The ends were cut back, 3 bases at V and 4 bases at J, with 4 bases in the middle. Germline V gene sequence: CDR1 SEHNR, CDR2 FQNEAQ (reference sequence). This CDR3 is 12 amino acids long. CDR3 loop: CASSLENQPQHF. CDR3 DNA: TGTGCCAGCAGCTTGGAAAATCAGCCCCAGCATTTT.

The genes are TRBV14 and TRBJ1-2; TRBD1 is a possible D gene (6 bases). Germline CDR1 SGHDN, CDR2 FVKESK. This CDR3 is 12 amino acids long. V lost 5 bases and J 8 bases, leaving 12 bases between the germline ends. The CDR3 reads CASSNTGYGYTF. The CDR3 DNA reads as TGTGCCAGCAGCAACACAGGGTACGGCTACACCTTC.

The chain recombines TRBV30 with TRBJ1-2; D gene uncertain. CDR1 and CDR2 from the germline V gene are GTSNPN and SVGIG (reference sequence). Trimming took 2 bases from V and 9 from J, leaving 16 bases between them. This CDR3 spans 13 amino acids. CDR3 DNA sequence: TGTGCCTGGAGTCCGGGCCCCGGTAGGAGCTACACCTTC. Its translation is CAWSPGPGRSYTF. Using reference TRBV30 and TRBJ1-2 for the parts outside the CDR3, the full variable domain is SQTIHQWPATLVQPVGSPLSLECTVEGTSNPNLYWYRQAAGRGLQLLFYSVGIGQISSEVPQNLSASRPQDRQFILSSKKLLLSDSGFYLCAWSPGPGRSYTFGSGTRLTVV.

The chain has TRBV11-2 and TRBJ2-1; D may correspond to TRBD1 or TRBD2 (6 bases each). CDR1 and CDR2 from the germline V gene are SGHAT and FQNNGV. V gave up 1 base and J gave up 8 bases, with 24 bases separating them. This CDR3 spans 18 amino acids. This CDR3 reads CASSLVGLLGPRGHEQFF. DNA for the CDR3: TGTGCCAGCAGCTTAGTCGGGCTTCTCGGCCCCCGGGGGCATGAGCAGTTCTTC.

The chain carries TRBV6-1 and TRBJ1-2, with 7 bases lining up with TRBD1. The V and J ends lost 9 bases and 7 bases, in that order; junction bases with no gene match: 5. Per the germline V gene, CDR1 is MNHNS and CDR2 is SASEGT. There are 11 residues in the CDR3. The CDR3 loop is CASSGGSGYTF. Here the CDR3 DNA reads TGTGCCAGTTCAGGGGGTTCTGGCTACACCTTC.

This clone was detected only a few times. The V call is TRBV7-2, the J call TRBJ2-5, with D perhaps matching TRBD2 (6 bases). Deletions cut 4 bases from V and 5 bases from J, with 20 bases between. Per germline, CDR1 SGHTA and CDR2 FQGNSA. The CDR3 length is 16 residues. CDR3 nucleotide sequence: TGTGCCAGCAGCTGGAGCTTCACCCCGGGAGTGGAGACCCAGTACTTC. As protein: CASSWSFTPGVETQYF.

The rearrangement uses TRBV7-2 and TRBJ1-6; D unclear. V lost 6 bases, J lost 0 bases, and 12 bases lay in between. The CDR3 is 16 amino acids. Germline CDR1 and CDR2: SGHTA and FQGNSA. CDR3 nucleotides: TGTGCCAGCAGGACGTACCCAAGCTCCTATAATTCACCCCTCCACTTT. This codes for CASRTYPSSYNSPLHF.

This clone was counted between two and nine times. The rearrangement uses TRBV7-6 and TRBJ1-3; 9 nucleotides match TRBD1. CDR1 and CDR2 from the germline V gene are SGHVS and FNYEAQ. The length of the CDR3 is 15 residues. V gave up 2 bases and J gave up 6 bases; unmatched junction bases: 5. CDR3 sequence: CASSLWTGVENTIYF. In DNA form, the CDR3 reads TGTGCCAGCAGCTTATGGACAGGGGTGGAAAACACCATATATTTT.

This clone was picked up a small number of times. This sequence joins TRBV7-2 and TRBJ2-1; D call uncertain. V gave up 1 base and J gave up 6 bases, with 10 bases separating them. This CDR3 has 14 amino acids. Germline V gene lookup returns CDR1 SGHTA and CDR2 FQGNSA. The CDR3, as DNA: TGTGCCAGCAGCTTAGTGATAGGTCTCAATGAGCAGTTCTTC. This encodes CASSLVIGLNEQFF.

The chain couples TRBV6-5 to TRBJ1-1; D not resolved. Germline CDR1 and CDR2: MNHEY and SVGAGI. The CDR3 contains 14 residues. The ends were cut back, 2 bases at V and 2 bases at J, with 9 bases in the middle. Written as DNA, the CDR3 is TGTGCCAGCAGTTACCGAACGGAAAACACTGAAGCTTTCTTT. Translating it yields CASSYRTENTEAFF.

The V gene is TRBV27, the J gene TRBJ2-7; D possibly corresponds to TRBD1 (6 bases). Germline V gene lookup returns CDR1 MNHEY and CDR2 SMNVEV (reference sequence). The CDR3 totals 14 residues. V was clipped by 5 bases and J by 4 bases, with 15 bases between them. The CDR3, as DNA: TGTGCCAGCAGTCCCAGGGGACAAACTTACGAGCAGTACTTC. Its protein is CASSPRGQTYEQYF.